The clone carrying this T cell receptor beta chain occurred once. Its antigen is currently unknown. The V gene's germline CDR1 is MDHEN and CDR2 SYDVKM. The CDR3 is made up of 16 amino acids. Trimming pared 2 bases from V and 3 bases from J, leaving 17 bases between. Generated by immunoSEQ multiplex PCR, the TCRdb table keeps only in-frame clones and is missing some. The table has 60,000 to 70,000 clones, more than 85% seen once. The data stem from a study of cytomegalovirus exposure and HLA in healthy donors. Study outcomes and limitations: Three chains tied to CMV proved CMV antigen-specific in vitro.

This TCR was sampled from a young woman in good health and CMV-seronegative. This sequence joins TRBV28 and TRBJ2-7; D call uncertain. Material: PBMCs. Here the CDR3 DNA reads TGTGCCAGCAGTTTAGCCCATTCTGTGCGGAACTACGAGCAGTACTTC. It specifies CASSLAHSVRNYEQYF.